Listed below are T cell receptor beta chains from one sample, sequenced in a study of radiotherapy plus CTLA-4 blockade in lung cancer. TCRdb keeps only in-frame clones here, not all; method: immunoSEQ multiplex PCR. This sample yields 90,000 or so clones, of which roughly 86% are seen a single time; about 2% belongs to the top ten. The material sequenced was peripheral blood, taken from a patient treated with radiotherapy plus ipilimumab. The receptor source for this set is a human donor with non-small cell lung cancer who had a partial response to radiotherapy plus ipilimumab. The CDR3 runs from the conserved cysteine through the conserved F or W. A D gene is named only where the DNA matches it firmly. Size tells how often a clone was seen (once, few, many) or the class of an expanded clone, and some rows leave it out.

D gene	V gene	clone size	J gene	CDR3 DNA	CDR3 protein
.	TRBV7-6	once	TRBJ1-4	TGTGCCAGCAGCTCCCCAGGGTATCGAGGAACTAATGAAAAACTGTTTTTT	CASSSPGYRGTNEKLFF
.	TRBV2	.	TRBJ1-1	TGTGCCAGCAGTGTAATTCCCAAAAGGGGGGGCACTGAAGCTTTCTTT	CASSVIPKRGGTEAFF
.	TRBV20-1	.	TRBJ1-2	TGCAGTGCCTCGGACTATTATGGCTACACCTTC	CSASDYYGYTF
.	TRBV21-1	.	TRBJ1-3	TGTGCCAGCAGCAAAAATTCAGGGGGGTCTCGCTCTGGAAACACCATATATTTT	CASSKNSGGSRSGNTIYF
.	TRBV27	.	TRBJ2-7	TGTGCCAGCAGTACCCAAACCTCGGACGAGCAGTACTTC	CASSTQTSDEQYF
.	TRBV21-1	once	TRBJ1-2	TGTGCCAGCAGCCTAGGGACAGGGGGCGATAGCGTTCATGGCTACACCTTC	CASSLGTGGDSVHGYTF
TRBD1	TRBV6-5	once	TRBJ2-3	TGTGCCAGCAGTTACGGGACAGGGGGCTTAGATACGCAGTATTTT	CASSYGTGGLDTQYF
TRBD1	TRBV28	once	TRBJ1-2	TGTGCCAGCAGTTTGACAGGGGAGGGCTACACCTTC	CASSLTGEGYTF
.	TRBV28	.	TRBJ1-4	TGTGCCAGCACTCGCGGGGGCGGGAATGAAAAACTGTTTTTT	CASTRGGGNEKLFF
.	TRBV5-4	.	TRBJ1-1	TGTGCCAGCAGCTTACGGCAGGGTGGCACTGAAGCTTTCTTT	CASSLRQGGTEAFF
TRBD1	TRBV6-6	.	TRBJ1-1	TGTGCCAGCAGCCCGGTCACGGGACAGGATTACAAAGAAGCTTTCTTT	CASSPVTGQDYKEAFF
TRBD1	TRBV28	.	TRBJ1-5	TGTGCCAGCAGCCCCTCCCCGGGACAGGGTCATAGCAATCAGCCCCAGCATTTT	CASSPSPGQGHSNQPQHF
.	TRBV21-1	once	TRBJ1-2	TGTGCCAGCAGCAAACCGGAACCGACAGGGAGGCCCTATGGCTACACCTTC	CASSKPEPTGRPYGYTF
TRBD1	TRBV2	.	TRBJ2-7	TGTGCCAGCAGTCCGGGACAGGGACCCTACCCCTACGAGCAGTACTTC	CASSPGQGPYPYEQYF
.	TRBV5-1	.	TRBJ2-1	TGCGCCAGCAGCCCAGCGGGTATATCCTACAATGAGCAGTTCTTC	CASSPAGISYNEQFF
TRBD2	TRBV28	.	TRBJ2-2	TGTGCCAGCAGTTTATTGTCTAGCGGGAGGGTAGGGGAGCTGTTTTTT	CASSLLSSGRVGELFF
.	TRBV30	.	TRBJ2-1	TGTGCCTGGACCCCCGGGATGGAGACCATTTCCAATGAGCAGTTCTTC	CAWTPGMETISNEQFF
TRBD2	TRBV9	.	TRBJ2-3	TGTGCCAGCAGCCCCCGGACTAGCTTGAACACAGATACGCAGTATTTT	CASSPRTSLNTDTQYF
.	TRBV4-1	.	TRBJ2-1	TGCGCCAGCAGCCAAGAGACTAGTAGCTCCTACAATGAGCAGTTCTTC	CASSQETSSSYNEQFF
TRBD1	TRBV5-5	.	TRBJ1-5	TGTGCCAGCAGCCGCGCTCCCGGGACAGGGGATCAGCCCCAGCATTTT	CASSRAPGTGDQPQHF
TRBD1	TRBV30	.	TRBJ2-3	TGTGCCTGGAGTGTCGGGACAGGCGTCAGCACAGATACGCAGTATTTT	CAWSVGTGVSTDTQYF
.	TRBV7-2	few	TRBJ1-2	TGTGCCAGCAGCTTAGGAGGGTCTAACTATGGCTACACCTTC	CASSLGGSNYGYTF
TRBD1	TRBV5-1	.	TRBJ1-4	TGCGCCAGCAGCTACCTTCTAACCGGGACAGCTTCTGCAACTAATGAAAAACTGTTTTTT	CASSYLLTGTASATNEKLFF
.	TRBV6-1	.	TRBJ2-5	TGTGCCAGCAGGAGGGGGGGGCGCGGCCAAGAGACCCAGTACTTC	CASRRGGRGQETQYF
TRBD1	TRBV18	.	TRBJ2-1	TGTGCCAGCTCACCCCCTTCGGGGACAGGGGTATATGAGCAGTTCTTC	CASSPPSGTGVYEQFF
.	TRBV7-2	.	TRBJ1-5	TGTGCCAGCAGCTTAGGCAGGGTCGGTCAGCCCCAGCATTTT	CASSLGRVGQPQHF
TRBD1	TRBV18	.	TRBJ2-4	TGTGCCAGCTCACCACGCGGCAGGGGGCTGGAAAACATTCAGTACTTC	CASSPRGRGLENIQYF
.	TRBV15	.	TRBJ2-3	TGTGCCACCAGCAGAGATTTGGGGGCAGGTCGAACAGATACGCAGTATTTT	CATSRDLGAGRTDTQYF
TRBD2	TRBV28	.	TRBJ2-1	TGTGCCAGCGGATTAGCGGGAGGGGAGCAGTTCTTC	CASGLAGGEQFF
.	TRBV30	.	TRBJ2-2	TGTGCCTGGTGCAGGGGTTTGGACACCGGGGAGCTGTTTTTT	CAWCRGLDTGELFF
.	TRBV9	.	TRBJ2-6	TGTGCCAGCACCTCGTTCTCTGGGGCCAACGTCCTGACTTTC	CASTSFSGANVLTF
TRBD1	TRBV29-1	.	TRBJ2-5	TGCAGCGGGGGACAGGGCGAAGAGACCCAGTACTTC	CSGGQGEETQYF
.	TRBV7-3	once	TRBJ2-1	TGTGCCAGCAGCAAGGGACATAGCTCCTACAATGAGCAGTTCTTC	CASSKGHSSYNEQFF
TRBD1	TRBV5-1	.	TRBJ2-1	TGCGCCAGCAGCCCGGGACAGCCTGAGCAGTTCTTC	CASSPGQPEQFF
TRBD2	TRBV28	.	TRBJ2-1	TGTGCCAGCCCCGGGGGGACTAGCGGGAGGGAGGAGCAGTTCTTC	CASPGGTSGREEQFF
TRBD1	TRBV5-1	.	TRBJ1-1	TGCGCCAGCAGCCCACTCGGGACAGGGTTCACTGAAGCTTTCTTT	CASSPLGTGFTEAFF
TRBD1	TRBV2	.	TRBJ2-5	TGTGCCAGCAGTGCCCTAACAGGGGGCGGGGAGACCCAGTACTTC	CASSALTGGGETQYF
.	TRBV28	.	TRBJ2-3	TGTGCCAGCAGTACCTACCGCGACTTGGCTAGCACAGATACGCAGTATTTT	CASSTYRDLASTDTQYF
.	TRBV7-7	.	TRBJ2-5	TGTGCTAGCAGCTTATCCCCGACAGGCCAAGAGACCCAGTACTTC	CASSLSPTGQETQYF
TRBD2	TRBV15	.	TRBJ2-3	TGTGCCACCAGTGGGGGGCTAGCGGGAAACTGGGGCACAGATACGCAGTATTTT	CATSGGLAGNWGTDTQYF
TRBD2	TRBV10-3	.	TRBJ2-3	TGTGCCATCAGTCAGCGGGAGAGGGGCACAGATACGCAGTATTTT	CAISQRERGTDTQYF
TRBD1	TRBV6-5	few	TRBJ2-3	TGTGCCAGCAGTTTTACAGGGGGTGGCACAGATACGCAGTATTTT	CASSFTGGGTDTQYF
.	TRBV4-1	.	TRBJ2-7	TGCGCCAGCAGCCCGAGTCCACTGCTGACCTACGAGCAGTACTTC	CASSPSPLLTYEQYF
TRBD1	TRBV5-1	.	TRBJ1-1	TGCGCCAGCAGCTTGGGGGGACAGTTGAACACTGAAGCTTTCTTT	CASSLGGQLNTEAFF
.	TRBV7-2	.	TRBJ1-2	TGTGCCAGCAGCTTAGGGTTCCAGGGCAGTCCTGGCTACACCTTC	CASSLGFQGSPGYTF
.	TRBV7-6	medium-sized	TRBJ1-4	TGTGCCAGCAGCTTAGCTTCGGCAGGCGCGGGTGAAAAACTGTTTTTT	CASSLASAGAGEKLFF
.	TRBV5-1	.	TRBJ1-3	TGCGCCAGCAGCGGAGGACAGAGCTCTGGAAACACCATATATTTT	CASSGGQSSGNTIYF
TRBD2	TRBV5-4	.	TRBJ2-1	TGTGCCAGCAGTACCCTAGGACTAGTACACAATGAGCAGTTCTTC	CASSTLGLVHNEQFF
.	TRBV7-2	.	TRBJ2-1	TGTGCCAGCAGCTTGGAACTAGGGGGGGCCTATGAGCAGTTCTTC	CASSLELGGAYEQFF
.	TRBV2	once	TRBJ2-1	TGTGCCAGTTCCCGGGACTCCTCGAACAATGAGCAGTTCTTC	CASSRDSSNNEQFF
TRBD1	TRBV5-1	.	TRBJ1-1	TGCGCCAGCAGCCTTCAGGGGGAGGATATGAACACTGAAGCTTTCTTT	CASSLQGEDMNTEAFF
TRBD1	TRBV27	.	TRBJ1-6	TGTGCCAGCAGTTCCCAGACAGGGAATTCACCCCTCCACTTT	CASSSQTGNSPLHF
.	TRBV6-6	.	TRBJ2-1	TGTGCCAGCAGTCCTCAGACGGGTGGAGTGCAGTTCTTC	CASSPQTGGVQFF